This T cell receptor beta chain was sequenced for a study of a mutant IDH1 vaccine in newly diagnosed glioma. Background on the study: Patients came in for eight vaccinations, in weeks 1, 3, 5, 7, 11, 15, 19 and 23. Sex distribution of treated patients was around 62% male and roughly 40% female; mean age was roughly 37 years. Following radiotherapy alone, or alongside temozolomide cycles, vaccination was started after an interval of 4-6 weeks.

The study's findings and limits: Pseudoprogression apparently tracked independently of changes in top peripheral T cell clonotypes.

The germline V gene has CDR1 SNHLY and CDR2 FYNNEI. The V and J ends lost 5 bases and 0 bases, in that order; junction bases with no gene match: 4. This CDR3 spans 14 amino acids. About this clone itself: What it binds is unknown.

Time point: week 5, during vaccination. Each vaccine dose was 300 ug of mutant IDH1 20-mer peptide, with topical imiquimod. Generated by immunoSEQ multiplex PCR, the TCRdb table keeps only in-frame clones and is missing some. The sample includes around 29,000 clones, approximately 90% of them seen just once. Material: peripheral blood mononuclear cells (PBMCs), obtained from a glioma patient whose treatment included an IDH1 peptide vaccine. This TCR derives from a woman aged 40 to 50 with glioma. Some clones in this sample may be carry-over from other donors' samples. This chain connects TRBV2 to TRBJ2-7; 7 bases match TRBD1. The CDR3 DNA is TGTGCCAGCAGTAGGGGGCTTCTCTCCTACGAGCAGTACTTC. It is translated as CASSRGLLSYEQYF.